This is a list of T cell receptor beta chains from one sample in a study of cytomegalovirus exposure and HLA in healthy donors. Sequenced by immunoSEQ multiplex PCR; TCRdb stores in-frame clones only, minus some. The top ten hold 5% to 7% of the sample, which has 150,000 to 200,000 clones, around 79% seen once. Sequenced: PBMCs. The receptors here all came from a man aged 35-49 years in good health and CMV-seropositive. CDR3s include the opening cysteine and the closing phenylalanine or tryptophan. Each record gives: D gene, clone size, V gene, J gene, CDR3 DNA, CDR3 protein. A D gene is named only where the DNA matches it firmly. Not every row has a clone size; where given, it reads once, few, many or a size class.

-	-	TRBV11-3	TRBJ2-3	TGTGCCAGCGACCAGGGCGGCACAGATACGCAGTATTTT	CASDQGGTDTQYF
-	-	TRBV7-8	TRBJ2-7	TGTGCCAGCAGCCCATCCTGGACAGAAAACTACGAGCAGTACTTC	CASSPSWTENYEQYF
TRBD1	-	TRBV28	TRBJ1-2	TGTGCCAGCAGTTATCCGGGACAGGGTTATGGCTACACCTTC	CASSYPGQGYGYTF
-	-	TRBV5-1	TRBJ2-5	TGCGCCAGCAGCCCAAGCCGAGAGACCCAGTACTTC	CASSPSRETQYF
-	-	TRBV19	TRBJ2-7	TGTGCCAGTAGTAATCCGGGAGCCACCTACGAGCAGTACTTC	CASSNPGATYEQYF
-	-	TRBV25-1	TRBJ2-2	TGTGCCAGCAGTGAGGCCACCGGGGAGCTGTTTTTT	CASSEATGELFF
-	-	TRBV27	TRBJ2-7	TGTGCCAGCAGGCCACTGCCCAATCCCCACGAGCAGTACTTC	CASRPLPNPHEQYF
-	few	TRBV6-1	TRBJ2-1	TGTGCCAGCAGTGAACGGGGAGGATACAATGAGCAGTTCTTC	CASSERGGYNEQFF
TRBD1	few	TRBV6-1	TRBJ1-2	TGTGCCAGCAGTCTTACAGGGGAGAGTGGCTACACCTTC	CASSLTGESGYTF
-	-	TRBV5-1	TRBJ1-3	TGCGCCAGCAGCCTGGGAGTTTCTGGAAACACCATATATTTT	CASSLGVSGNTIYF
TRBD1	-	TRBV29-1	TRBJ1-2	TGCAGCGTTGAAGATACCGGGACAGGGTTTGGCTACACCTTC	CSVEDTGTGFGYTF
TRBD2	-	TRBV7-6	TRBJ2-5	TGTGCCAGCAGCGTAGCGGGACTAGCGGGAGGGGTAGAGACCCAGTACTTC	CASSVAGLAGGVETQYF
-	-	TRBV19	TRBJ2-5	TGTGCCAGTAGTTCACAGATCCAAGAGACCCAGTACTTC	CASSSQIQETQYF
-	-	TRBV12-5	TRBJ1-5	TGTGCTAGTGGTGTTCAGGGGCAGCCCCAGCATTTT	CASGVQGQPQHF
TRBD1	-	TRBV5-1	TRBJ2-1	TGCGCCAGCAGCTATCGACAGGGGGCGTCCAATGAGCAGTTCTTC	CASSYRQGASNEQFF
-	-	TRBV10-3	TRBJ2-5	TGTGCCACGGCCAGGGGAGATGGGGAGACCCAGTACTTC	CATARGDGETQYF
TRBD1	-	TRBV6-6	TRBJ2-7	TGTGCCAGCAAGGCGGACAGGGGGCGCGAGCAGTACTTC	CASKADRGREQYF
TRBD1	-	TRBV28	TRBJ1-2	TGTGCCATCCGACAGGGGGACTATGGCTACACCTTC	CAIRQGDYGYTF
TRBD2	-	TRBV6-6	TRBJ2-1	TGTGCCAGCAGTTACATAGCGGGAGGGGTCTGGGATCAGCAGTTCTTC	CASSYIAGGVWDQQFF
TRBD1	-	TRBV5-1	TRBJ2-7	TGCGCCAGCACCGACCCGGGACAGCGACAGAAGCAGTACTTC	CASTDPGQRQKQYF
-	-	TRBV5-4	TRBJ1-2	TGTGCCAGCAGCATACCCCGGGGACACTTCTATGGCTACACCTTC	CASSIPRGHFYGYTF
-	-	TRBV27	TRBJ2-1	TGTGCCAGCAGTTTATCCCCGGTCCCCTACAATGAGCAGTTCTTC	CASSLSPVPYNEQFF
-	-	TRBV5-5	TRBJ1-1	TGTGCCAGCAGCTTCATCGGGTGGCCGACTGAAGCTTTCTTT	CASSFIGWPTEAFF
-	-	TRBV19	TRBJ2-7	TGTGCCAGTAGCCTTGGGGGCCCCGGCTACGAGCAGTACTTC	CASSLGGPGYEQYF
-	once	TRBV5-5	TRBJ1-4	TGTGCCAGCAGCCGATTCGACGGGAAACTGTTTTTT	CASSRFDGKLFF
-	few	TRBV6-5	TRBJ1-1	TGTGCCAGCAGTGAGGGATTGAACACTGAAGCTTTCTTT	CASSEGLNTEAFF
TRBD1	once	TRBV30	TRBJ2-1	TGTGCCTGGAATACAGGGGGCAATGAGCAGTTCTTC	CAWNTGGNEQFF
TRBD1	-	TRBV5-3	TRBJ2-2	TGTGCCAGAAGCTACGACAGGGGTCAGATCGGGGAGCTGTTTTTT	CARSYDRGQIGELFF
-	-	TRBV28	TRBJ2-7	TGTGCCAGCAGTTTATCCACCTACGAGCAGTACTTC	CASSLSTYEQYF
TRBD2	-	TRBV5-6	TRBJ2-7	TGTGCCAGCAGCTTGAGGGCGGGAGTTTACGAGCAGTACTTC	CASSLRAGVYEQYF
TRBD2	-	TRBV4-1	TRBJ2-1	TGCGCCAGCAGCCAAGAGCGGGAGTCCTACAATGAGCAGTTCTTC	CASSQERESYNEQFF
-	-	TRBV5-4	TRBJ2-3	TGTGCCAGCAGCATGTCCGGAGATACGCAGTATTTT	CASSMSGDTQYF
TRBD2	-	TRBV11-3	TRBJ2-3	TGTGCCAGCAGCTTAGATGGGGCACTAGCGTCCACCACATCAGATACGCAGTATTTT	CASSLDGALASTTSDTQYF
-	-	TRBV5-1	TRBJ2-5	TGCGCCAGCAGCCCCTACCTGGGGGGAGAGACCCAGTACTTC	CASSPYLGGETQYF
TRBD1	-	TRBV7-9	TRBJ1-1	TGTGCCAGCAGTTTAGGGACAGCCGACACTGAAGCTTTCTTT	CASSLGTADTEAFF
-	once	TRBV7-9	TRBJ2-2	TGTGCCAGCCTAAGGGCCGCGGGGACGTCGGGGGAGCTGTTTTTT	CASLRAAGTSGELFF
-	-	TRBV7-9	TRBJ1-4	TGTGCCAGCAGCCCACTCGGGGAAAAACTGTTTTTT	CASSPLGEKLFF
-	-	TRBV2	TRBJ1-5	TGTGCCAGCAGTGAAGCCCATTTTAGCCGGCAGCCCCAGCATTTT	CASSEAHFSRQPQHF
-	-	TRBV5-1	TRBJ2-1	TGCGCCAGCAGCTTGGCGATCGAGCGCGGGGAGCAGTTCTTC	CASSLAIERGEQFF
-	-	TRBV11-3	TRBJ1-5	TGTGCCAGCAGCTTAGGGGGCTCCAATCAGCCCCAGCATTTT	CASSLGGSNQPQHF
TRBD1	-	TRBV2	TRBJ2-7	TGTGCCAGCAGGCTCCAGGGGGTTGGACGTTACGAGCAGTACTTC	CASRLQGVGRYEQYF
-	-	TRBV19	TRBJ2-5	TGTGCCAGTCGCCCGGGGATAGACGTTGGGACCCAGTACTTC	CASRPGIDVGTQYF
-	-	TRBV6-5	TRBJ2-3	TGTGCCAGCAGGGACCCGCGGGTAGATACGCAGTATTTT	CASRDPRVDTQYF
TRBD1	-	TRBV5-1	TRBJ1-4	TGCGCCAGCAGCTCCGGGACAGAACCAACTAATGAAAAACTGTTTTTT	CASSSGTEPTNEKLFF
-	few	TRBV19	TRBJ2-1	TGTGCCAGTAGTACCCTACAACCAACCTTGAGGATTCCCTTATACAATGAGCAGTTCTTC	CASSTLQPTLRIPLYNEQFF